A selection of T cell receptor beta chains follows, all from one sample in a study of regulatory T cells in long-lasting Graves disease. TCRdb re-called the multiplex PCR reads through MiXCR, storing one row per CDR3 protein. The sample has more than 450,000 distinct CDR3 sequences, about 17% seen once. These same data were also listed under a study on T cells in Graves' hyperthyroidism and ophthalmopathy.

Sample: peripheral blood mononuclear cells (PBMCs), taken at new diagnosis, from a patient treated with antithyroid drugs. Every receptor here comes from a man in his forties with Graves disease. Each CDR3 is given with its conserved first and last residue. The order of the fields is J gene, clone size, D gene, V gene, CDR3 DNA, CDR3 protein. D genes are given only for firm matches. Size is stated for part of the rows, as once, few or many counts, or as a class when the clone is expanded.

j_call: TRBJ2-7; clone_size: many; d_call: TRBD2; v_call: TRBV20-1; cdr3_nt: TGCAGTGCTAGTGGGATAGCGGGGGACTCCTACGAGCAGTACTTC; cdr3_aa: CSASGIAGDSYEQYF
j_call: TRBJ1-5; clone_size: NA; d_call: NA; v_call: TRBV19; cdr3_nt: TGTGCCAGTAGCAGAGGCAGGGAAAATCAGCCCCAGCATTTT; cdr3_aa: CASSRGRENQPQHF
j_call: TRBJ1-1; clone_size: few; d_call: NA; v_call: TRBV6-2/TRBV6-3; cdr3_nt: TGTGCCAGCAGTGAGACTATCCTCACTGAAGCTTTCTTT; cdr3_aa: CASSETILTEAFF
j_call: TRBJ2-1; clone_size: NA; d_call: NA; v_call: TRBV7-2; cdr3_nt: TGTGCCAGCAGAAAACAGGAATACAATGAGCAGTTCTTC; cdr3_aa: CASRKQEYNEQFF
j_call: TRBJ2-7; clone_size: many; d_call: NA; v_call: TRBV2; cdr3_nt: TGTGCCAGCAGTGAAGGACAGCTTTCCTGGTACGAGCAGTACTTC; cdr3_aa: CASSEGQLSWYEQYF
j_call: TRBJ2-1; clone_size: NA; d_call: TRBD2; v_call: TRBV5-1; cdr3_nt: TGCGCCAGCAGCTTCGATAGCGGGGTCTACAATGAGCAGTTCTTC; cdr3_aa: CASSFDSGVYNEQFF
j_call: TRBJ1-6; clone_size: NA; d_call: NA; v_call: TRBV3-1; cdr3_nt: TGTGCCAGCAGCCCGGGACTGAGTAATTCACCCCTCCACTTT; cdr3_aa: CASSPGLSNSPLHF
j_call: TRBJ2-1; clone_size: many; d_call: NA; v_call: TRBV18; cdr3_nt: TGTGCCAGCTCACCGGGACCGGACTCCTACAATGAGCAGTTCTTC; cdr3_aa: CASSPGPDSYNEQFF
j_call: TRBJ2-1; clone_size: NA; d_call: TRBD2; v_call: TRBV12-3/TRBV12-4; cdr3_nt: TGTGCCAGCAGTCCCCTAGCGGGAGGATTCAATGAGCAGTTCTTC; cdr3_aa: CASSPLAGGFNEQFF
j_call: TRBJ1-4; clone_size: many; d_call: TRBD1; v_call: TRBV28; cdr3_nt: TGTGCCAGCAGTTCTCCGGGACAGGGGAATGAAAAACTGTTTTTT; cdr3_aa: CASSSPGQGNEKLFF